This passage covers 13 T cell receptor beta chains from one sample sequenced in a study of regulatory T cells in long-lasting Graves disease. Arm-PCR of CDR3 regions and iRepertoire HTBI primers were the basis on which TCR beta libraries were built. TCRdb re-called the multiplex PCR reads with MiXCR, one entry per CDR3 protein. The profile covers hundreds of thousands of distinct CDR3 sequences, with around 16% appearing a single time and roughly 25% taken by the ten largest. The time point denotes: newly diagnosed GD, antithyroid drugs for less than 3 months. Construction of the TCR library relied on RNA isolated from PBMCs. These sequences were also reported in another study, on T cells in Graves' hyperthyroidism and ophthalmopathy.

Here the sequenced sample was peripheral blood mononuclear cells (PBMCs), taken at new diagnosis, from a patient treated with antithyroid drugs. These receptors were collected from a woman aged 35-65 years with Graves disease.

This clonotype occurred a few times. The chain joins TRBV20-1 to TRBJ2-1; possible D gene TRBD1, 6 bases. Trimming took off 3 bases at V and 4 bases at J, with 16 bases between the two ends. Germline values: CDR1 DFQATT, CDR2 SNEGSKA (reference sequence). This CDR3 contains 15 residues. CDR3 amino acids: CSARAPGRGYNEQFF. The CDR3 DNA is TGCAGTGCTAGGGCCCCTGGCAGGGGTTACAATGAGCAGTTCTTC.

At least ten counts were recorded for this clonotype. The rearrangement links TRBV6-4 to TRBJ2-1; 8 bases match TRBD2. This CDR3 spans 15 amino acids. The junction had 9 bases not matched to a gene; V was cut back by 6 bases and J by 5 bases. The V gene's germline CDR1 is MRHNA and CDR2 SNTAGT. The CDR3 is CASRTRGGRDNEQFF. DNA for the CDR3: TGTGCCAGCAGAACACGGGGGGGCCGGGACAATGAGCAGTTCTTC.

This clonotype was picked up many times. The junction departs from the called germline gene at one end, perhaps through a read error. The chain uses TRBV5-1 and TRBJ1-4; weak D call: TRBD1 (5 bases). CDR1 and CDR2 (germline): SGHRS, YFSETQ. The CDR3 consists of 15 residues. CDR3 sequence reads: CASSPRQGTNEKLFF. DNA of the CDR3: TGTGCCAGCTCACCCCGGCAGGGAACTAATGAAAAACTGTTTTTT.

This clonotype has a handful of counts. The chain uses TRBV5-1 and TRBJ1-6; the match to TRBD1 covers 8 bases. This CDR3 is 14 amino acids long. The V and J ends lost 4 bases and 8 bases, in that order; junction bases with no gene match: 5. Germline V gene sequence: CDR1 SGHRS, CDR2 YFSETQ. CDR3 sequence reads: CASSADRAYSPLHF. The DNA of the CDR3 is TGCGCCAGCAGCGCGGACAGGGCGTATTCACCCCTCCACTTT.

The rearrangement links TRBV20-1 to TRBJ1-3; TRBD1 might be the D (6 bases). The CDR3 runs 14 residues. Trimming removed 6 bases from V and 3 bases from J, with 15 bases in between. Germline V gene sequence: CDR1 DFQATT, CDR2 SNEGSKA (reference sequence). The CDR3 protein is CSATRGVRGNTIYF. The CDR3 DNA reads as TGCAGTGCCACGAGGGGGGTCCGTGGAAACACCATATATTTT.

The rearrangement uses TRBV6-5 and TRBJ2-2; TRBD2 matches at 7 bases. The V and J ends lost 0 bases and 8 bases, in that order; junction bases with no gene match: 9. The CDR3 contains 16 residues. Germline V gene sequence: CDR1 MNHEY, CDR2 SVGAGI. Here the CDR3 reads CASSYSSREGAGELFF. CDR3 DNA: TGTGCCAGCAGTTACTCGAGTAGGGAGGGTGCAGGGGAGCTGTTTTTT.

This clonotype has only a few counts. This sequence joins TRBV19 and TRBJ2-2, with 9 bases lining up with TRBD2. There are 15 residues in the CDR3. Per the germline V gene, CDR1 is LNHDA and CDR2 is SQIVND (reference sequence). V was clipped by 8 bases and J by 3 bases; unmatched bases: 7. This CDR3 is CASQAGGTYTGELFF. DNA for the CDR3: TGTGCCAGTCAAGCGGGGGGCACTTACACCGGGGAGCTGTTTTTT.

The chain has TRBV7-9 and TRBJ2-3, with D possibly being TRBD2 (5 bases). The CDR3 extends over 14 amino acids. Between the trimmed V and J ends, which lost 5 bases and 2 bases, there was a span of 11 bases. The germline CDR1 and CDR2 sequences are SEHNR and FQNEAQ (reference sequence). DNA of the CDR3: TGTGCCAGCAGCCCGGGATTCGTCACAGATACGCAGTATTTT. Its protein is CASSPGFVTDTQYF.

This chain connects TRBV20-1 to TRBJ2-5; D uncertain. This CDR3 spans 13 amino acids. Germline V lookup: CDR1 DFQATT, CDR2 SNEGSKA (reference sequence). V gave up 6 bases and J gave up 0 bases, with 11 bases separating them. The chain's CDR3 is CSALGPNQETQYF. In DNA, the CDR3 is TGCAGTGCCCTAGGGCCTAACCAAGAGACCCAGTACTTC.

This clonotype turned up a few times. The V and J genes are TRBV5-6 and TRBJ2-7; 10 positions match TRBD1. The CDR3 consists of 14 residues. The V and J ends lost 2 bases and 6 bases, in that order; junction bases with no gene match: 5. Germline assignment: CDR1 SGHDT and CDR2 YYEEEE. CDR3 protein: CASSLRQGAAEQYF. In DNA, the CDR3 is TGTGCCAGCAGCTTAAGACAGGGGGCCGCCGAGCAGTACTTC. The whole variable domain, filled in from reference TRBV5-6 and TRBJ2-7, reads DAGVTQSPTHLIKTRGQQVTLRCSPKSGHDTVSWYQQALGQGPQFIFQYYEEEERQRGNFPDRFSGHQFPNYSSELNVNALLLGDSALYLCASSLRQGAAEQYFGPGTRLTVT.

The chain is built from TRBV30 and TRBJ1-2; D unclear. The CDR3 covers 14 residues. The V gene lost 3 bases and the J gene lost 5 bases, with 16 bases spanning the gap. The germline CDR1 and CDR2 sequences are GTSNPN and SVGIG (reference sequence). The CDR3: CAWRGNEPLYGYTF. The CDR3 nucleotides are TGTGCCTGGAGGGGCAACGAACCTTTGTATGGCTACACCTTC.

In regard to this clonotype: This clone may be a read error of a much larger clone one base away. The rearrangement uses TRBV6-1 and TRBJ2-1, with a possible D match to TRBD2 (5 bases). In germline, CDR1 is MNHNS, CDR2 SASEGT. This CDR3 is built from 14 residues. In DNA form, the CDR3 reads TGTGCCAGCTCCTCGGGGAGCTCCTACGATGAGCAGTTCTTC. Translating it yields CASSSGSSYDEQFF.

J is TRBJ1-5 and V is TRBV20-1; D call uncertain. This CDR3 spans 14 amino acids. V was trimmed by 3 bases and J by 5 bases, leaving 14 bases between them. Germline CDR1 is DFQATT and CDR2 is SNEGSKA (reference sequence). The CDR3 sequence: CSASQFLPDQPQHF. Written as DNA, the CDR3 is TGCAGTGCTAGCCAGTTCCTTCCGGATCAGCCCCAGCATTTT.